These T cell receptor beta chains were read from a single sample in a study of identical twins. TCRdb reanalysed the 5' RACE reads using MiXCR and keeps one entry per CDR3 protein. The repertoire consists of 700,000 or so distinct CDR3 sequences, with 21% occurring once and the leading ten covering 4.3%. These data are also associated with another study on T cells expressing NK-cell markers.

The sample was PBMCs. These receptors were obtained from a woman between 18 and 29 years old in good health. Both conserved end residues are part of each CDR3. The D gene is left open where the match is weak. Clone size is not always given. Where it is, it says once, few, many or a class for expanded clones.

CASQRGGRNEQFF TGTGCCAGTCAGCGGGGGGGCCGGAATGAGCAGTTCTTC few TRBJ2-1 TRBV25-1 TRBD2
CAWSSGRETDTQYF TGTGCCTGGAGTAGCGGGAGAGAAACAGATACGCAGTATTTT NA TRBJ2-3 TRBV30 TRBD2
CASSAVGGLGEQYF TGTGCCAGCAGCGCCGTAGGGGGGCTCGGCGAGCAGTACTTC NA TRBJ2-7 TRBV9 NA
CSAALAFHTF TGCAGTGCAGCGCTTGCATTTCACACCTTC NA TRBJ1-2 TRBV20-1 NA
CASSGGQGSYGYTF TGTGCCAGCAGTGGGGGACAGGGAAGCTATGGCTACACCTTC many TRBJ1-2 TRBV12-3/TRBV12-4 TRBD1
CSARGILAGGSPYNEQFF TGCAGTGCTCGCGGGATACTAGCGGGAGGAAGCCCCTACAATGAGCAGTTCTTC few TRBJ2-1 TRBV20-1 TRBD2
CASSSPAWGGNEQYF TGTGCCAGCAGCTCCCCGGCTTGGGGAGGCAACGAGCAGTACTTC NA TRBJ2-7 TRBV5-6 NA
CANPGARGHSNTGELFF TGTGCCAACCCAGGGGCGCGAGGCCACTCGAACACCGGGGAGCTGTTTTTT NA TRBJ2-2 TRBV10-3 NA
CSASTSVGYEQFF TGCAGTGCTAGTACCTCAGTCGGGTATGAGCAGTTCTTC NA TRBJ2-1 TRBV20-1 NA
CASNWGGTDTQYF TGTGCCAGCAATTGGGGTGGGACGGATACGCAGTATTTT NA TRBJ2-3 TRBV7-9 NA